Presented here are 12 T cell receptor beta chains from one specimen sequenced in a study of blood T cell repertoires in COVID-19 (dated by TCRdb to 2018 to 2020). To prepare the library, the immunoSEQ multiplex PCR assay was applied. TCRdb obtained this table from immuneACCESS and retained in-frame rearrangements with V and J assigned. These tables miss some clones; where compared with another copy, unresolved V genes account for less than half of the shortfall, and the remainder is unexplained. The sample table holds roughly 230,000 clones, of which around 80% were seen once. Of the sample, approximately 8.6% is held by the ten largest clones. The sequencing sample was made of peripheral blood. All receptors derive from a man between 40 and 49 years old with active or convalescent COVID-19.

This clone is a singleton in its sample. One junction end does not reproduce the germline sequence, and a read error may be involved. The chain recombines TRBV6-2 or TRBV6-3 with TRBJ2-7; D gene uncertain. From germline, CDR1 is MNHEY and CDR2 SVGEGT. This CDR3 is 12 amino acids long. The chain's CDR3 is CASSYSRVEASF. CDR3 nucleotides: TGTGCCAGCAGTTACTCCCGGGTGGAAGCGTCTTTC.

This clone showed up just once. The chain has TRBV7-2 and TRBJ1-6; 8 bases match TRBD1. J was trimmed by 6 bases and V by 5 bases; bases with no gene match: 3. The CDR3 contains 14 residues. The germline gives CDR1 SGHTA, CDR2 FQGNSA. The CDR3 region has the DNA TGTGCCAGCAGCGTAGACAGGGGTAATTCACCCCTCCACTTT. Translating it yields CASSVDRGNSPLHF.

This rearrangement joins TRBV5-8 to TRBJ1-5; maybe TRBD1 (5 bases). Germline V gene data show CDR1 as SGHTS and CDR2 as YDEGEE. Trimming left V 2 bases short and J 2 bases short, with 11 bases between. CDR3 length: 15 amino acids. CDR3 sequence reads: CASSFRDRGNQPQHF. Here the CDR3 DNA reads TGTGCCAGCAGCTTCAGGGATAGGGGCAATCAGCCCCAGCATTTT.

The chain recombines TRBV19 with TRBJ2-7; D is perhaps TRBD1 (5 bases). Germline CDR1 is LNHDA and CDR2 is SQIVND (reference sequence). The CDR3 runs 12 residues. Trimming left V 4 bases short and J 3 bases short, with 7 bases between. The CDR3 loop reads CASSTGNYEQYF. The CDR3 region has the DNA TGTGCCAGTAGTACAGGGAACTACGAGCAGTACTTC.

This chain joins TRBV5-1 and TRBJ2-7, with TRBD2 as a possible D gene (5 bases). In germline, CDR1 is SGHRS, CDR2 YFSETQ. V was cut by 4 bases and J by 2 bases, with 13 bases left in between. The CDR3 length is 14 residues. The CDR3 is CASSTGSLTYEQYF. In DNA form, the CDR3 reads TGCGCCAGCAGCACGGGAAGCCTCACCTACGAGCAGTACTTC.

The rearrangement links TRBV24-1 to TRBJ2-2; no clear D. V was cut by 7 bases and J by 5 bases, with 7 bases left in between. CDR3 length: 12 residues. CDR1 is KGHDR, CDR2 SFDVKD, per germline. CDR3 sequence: CATSLRTGELFF. CDR3 DNA sequence: TGTGCCACCAGCCTCAGGACCGGGGAGCTGTTTTTT.

This clone came up once. The same CDR3 also results from other DNA sequences found in this sample. This chain uses TRBV4-1 with TRBJ2-7, with 10 bases identical to TRBD2. Germline V lookup: CDR1 MGHRA, CDR2 YSYEKL. The CDR3 spans 15 residues. V shed 1 base, J shed 0 bases, and the junction held 0 bases outside the gene matches. CDR3: CASSQGLAGSYEQYF. As DNA, the CDR3 is TGCGCCAGCAGCCAAGGACTAGCGGGCTCCTACGAGCAGTACTTC.

The V gene is TRBV19, the J gene TRBJ1-3, with a weak D call TRBD1 (6 bases). The V gene lost 7 bases and the J gene lost 4 bases, with 14 bases spanning the gap. This CDR3 spans 14 amino acids. The germline gives CDR1 LNHDA, CDR2 SQIVND (reference sequence). The CDR3 nucleotides are TGTGCCAGTAAAGGACAGTTCATGGGAAACACCATATATTTT. Translated: CASKGQFMGNTIYF.

The V call is TRBV18, the J call TRBJ1-2; 9 nucleotides match TRBD1. The CDR3 runs 17 residues. Germline CDR1 reads KGHSH; CDR2 reads LQKENI. V lost 0 bases, J lost 2 bases, and 7 bases stayed unmatched. The CDR3 is CASSPPGQGGSNYGYTF. The CDR3 DNA follows: TGTGCCAGCTCACCACCGGGACAGGGCGGATCCAACTATGGCTACACCTTC.

The chain joins TRBV23-1 to TRBJ1-1; 10 bases are a match to TRBD1. TRBV23-1 is an open reading frame whose function is uncertain. The CDR3 sequence is 18 residues long. J lost 1 base, V lost 6 bases, and 14 bases had no gene match. The CDR3 DNA reads as TGCGCCAGCAGCTATCTGGACAGGGGGGAATGGGAGAACACTGAAGCTTTCTTT. Translated, it gives CASSYLDRGEWENTEAFF.

V is TRBV3-1 (or the pseudogene TRBV3-2) and J is TRBJ2-3, with D perhaps matching TRBD1 (5 bases). The V end lost 1 base, the J end lost 2 bases, and 10 bases lay between the germline ends. The CDR3 is 15 residues long. Germline V gene lookup returns CDR1 LGHDT and CDR2 YNNKEL (reference sequence). CDR3 amino acids: CASSQAQADTDTQYF. The DNA of the CDR3 is TGTGCCAGCAGCCAAGCACAGGCCGACACAGATACGCAGTATTTT.

The gene calls are TRBV24-1 and TRBJ1-5, with 8 bases aligning to TRBD1. In germline, CDR1 is KGHDR, CDR2 SFDVKD. The V gene end was trimmed by 6 bases and the J gene end by 5 bases; junction bases not matched to a gene: 5. There are 14 residues in the CDR3. The DNA for the CDR3 is TGTGCCACCAGTTCCGGGACAGGCGATCAGCCCCAGCATTTT. This encodes CATSSGTGDQPQHF.